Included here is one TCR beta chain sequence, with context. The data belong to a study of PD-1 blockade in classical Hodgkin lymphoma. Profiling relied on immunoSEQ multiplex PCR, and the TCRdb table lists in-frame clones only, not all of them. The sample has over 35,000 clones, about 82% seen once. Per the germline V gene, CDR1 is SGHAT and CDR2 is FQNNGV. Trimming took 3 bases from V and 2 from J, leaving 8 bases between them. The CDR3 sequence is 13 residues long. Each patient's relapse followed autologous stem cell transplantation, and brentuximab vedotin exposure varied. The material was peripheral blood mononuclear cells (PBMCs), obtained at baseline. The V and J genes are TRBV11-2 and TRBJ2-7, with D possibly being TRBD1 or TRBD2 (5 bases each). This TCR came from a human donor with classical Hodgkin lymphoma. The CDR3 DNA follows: TGTGCCAGCAGCTTTTGGGGGACCTACGAGCAGTACTTC. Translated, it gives CASSFWGTYEQYF.